The 18 T cell receptor beta chains below all came from one sample that was sequenced in a study of cytomegalovirus exposure and HLA in healthy donors. The PCR contained 60 Vbeta and 13 Jbeta primers. Some clones are missing from TCRdb's copy, which holds only in-frame ones; the method was immunoSEQ multiplex PCR. Among 150,000 to 200,000 clones listed, 80% to 85% were seen once. Sequencing used PBMCs. The receptors stem from a woman under 30 in good health and CMV-seropositive.

V is TRBV2 and J is TRBJ2-5; D may be TRBD2 (7 bases). In germline, CDR1 is SNHLY, CDR2 FYNNEI. This CDR3 is built from 14 residues. V was pared by 6 bases and J by 5 bases, with 16 bases between. CDR3 DNA sequence: TGTGCCAGCAGCCTACGGGGAGGGGGGGAGACCCAGTACTTC. Protein product: CASSLRGGGETQYF.

This sequence joins TRBV21-1 and TRBJ1-5; the table gives TRBD1 as D, unverified against the DNA. TRBV21-1 is flagged as a pseudogene. This CDR3 is built from 20 residues. The CDR3 nucleotides are TGTGCCAGCAGCAAAGAGGAGGGGACAGGGGGCGCCTGGGTCAATCAGCCCCAGCATTTT. This sequence encodes CASSKEEGTGGAWVNQPQHF.

Only one count was recorded for this clone. V is TRBV5-1 and J is TRBJ1-4; D is possibly TRBD1 (5 bases). The CDR3 runs 18 residues. Germline V lookup: CDR1 SGHRS, CDR2 YFSETQ. The germline V and J ends were trimmed by 0 bases and 0 bases, with 15 bases remaining between them. CDR3 DNA: TGCGCCAGCAGCTTGGTTGCAGGGCGTCCGGCAACTAATGAAAAACTGTTTTTT. Translation gives CASSLVAGRPATNEKLFF.

V is TRBV29-1 and J is TRBJ2-5; TRBD1 agrees at 8 bases. The DNA end is a closer match to TRBJ2-7, so the J assignment may be wrong. This CDR3 has 14 amino acids. Germline loops: CDR1 SQVTM, CDR2 ANQGSEA. The CDR3: CSVELRGQAYEQYF. CDR3 nucleotides: TGCAGCGTTGAACTCCGGGGACAGGCCTACGAGCAGTACTTC.

The chain recombines TRBV29-1 with TRBJ1-1; D is uncertain. The CDR3 sequence is 12 residues long. Germline CDR1 reads SQVTM; CDR2 reads ANQGSEA. V lost 6 bases to trimming and J lost 1 base, with 9 bases between them. CDR3 DNA sequence: TGCAGCGTCGGTTTTTGGAACACTGAAGCTTTCTTT. Protein: CSVGFWNTEAFF.

The V call is TRBV29-1, the J call TRBJ2-7; 8 bases are shared with TRBD1. The CDR3 has 13 amino acids. J lost 3 bases, V lost 5 bases, and 6 bases had no gene match. CDR1 is SQVTM and CDR2 is ANQGSEA in the germline V gene. CDR3 in DNA: TGCAGCGTTTATCGACAGGGGAACTACGAGCAGTACGTC. Translating it yields CSVYRQGNYEQYV.

The count of this clone is one. This chain links TRBV6-5 with TRBJ1-1, with 7 bases fitting TRBD1. Germline V gene lookup returns CDR1 MNHEY and CDR2 SVGAGI. The CDR3 has 15 amino acids. V trimming: 10 bases; J trimming: 0 bases; junction bases outside the gene matches: 11. CDR3 region: CATKMRGRMNTEAFF. In nucleotides, the CDR3 is TGTGCCACCAAAATGAGGGGGCGCATGAACACTGAAGCTTTCTTT.

The chain employs TRBV6-5 and TRBJ2-1; D may be TRBD2 (5 bases). Trimming removed 5 bases from V and 7 bases from J, with 15 bases in between. In germline, CDR1 is MNHEY, CDR2 SVGAGI. This CDR3 comprises 14 residues. As DNA, the CDR3 is TGTGCCAGCAGTAGGGAGCAGGTGCGTAATGAGCAGTTCTTC. Its translation is CASSREQVRNEQFF.

CDR3 bases: TGTGCCAGCAGTTACGGCGGGAGCATGAACACTGAAGCTTTCTTT. Amino acid sequence: CASSYGGSMNTEAFF. The chain uses TRBV6-7 and TRBJ1-1, with D hard to call. TRBV6-7 is labeled an ORF, and its function is uncertain. The CDR3 runs to 15 residues. Trimming stripped 2 bases from V and 0 bases from J, with 10 bases between.

The rearrangement links TRBV7-6 to TRBJ2-3; possible D gene TRBD2, 5 bases. This CDR3 is 14 amino acids long. CDR1 is SGHVS, CDR2 FNYEAQ, per germline. V lost 5 bases and J 3 bases, leaving 12 bases between the germline ends. The CDR3 spells CASSLGPGTDTQYF. As DNA, the CDR3 is TGTGCCAGCAGCCTCGGACCGGGGACAGATACGCAGTATTTT.

The genes are TRBV15 and TRBJ2-5; TRBD2 matches at 8 bases. The CDR3 contains 15 residues. Per germline, CDR1 LNHNV and CDR2 YYDKDF (reference sequence). V dropped 0 bases and J dropped 5; count of bases not matched to a gene: 5. This CDR3 is CATSRDREGGETQYF. The CDR3, as DNA: TGTGCCACCAGCAGAGATCGGGAGGGGGGGGAGACCCAGTACTTC.

The chain employs TRBV6-6 and TRBJ1-5; 7 bases agree with TRBD1. The CDR3 consists of 15 residues. Per germline, CDR1 MNHNY and CDR2 SVGAGI (reference sequence). Trimming took 6 bases from V and 4 from J; bases not matched to a gene: 9. The CDR3 protein is CASRPGGQRNQPQHF. DNA for the CDR3: TGTGCCAGCAGGCCAGGGGGACAGCGGAATCAGCCCCAGCATTTT.

This clone was counted a few times. This chain uses TRBV6-4 with TRBJ2-3, with 13 bases aligning to TRBD2. The CDR3 has 16 residues. The junction had 8 bases not matched to a gene; V was cut back by 6 bases and J by 5 bases. The germline V gene encodes CDR1 MRHNA and CDR2 SNTAGT. Here the CDR3 reads CASSEGLAGPGDTQYF. Written as DNA, the CDR3 is TGTGCCAGCAGCGAGGGACTAGCGGGGCCTGGAGATACGCAGTATTTT.

The rearrangement links TRBV6-5 to TRBJ2-2, with D unresolved. CDR1 and CDR2 from the germline V gene are MNHEY and SVGAGI. Between the trimmed V and J ends, which lost 5 bases and 0 bases, there was a span of 10 bases. The CDR3 loop spans 15 amino acids. The CDR3 is CASSHTTTNTGELFF. CDR3 DNA sequence: TGTGCCAGCAGTCACACGACAACGAACACCGGGGAGCTGTTTTTT.

This chain uses TRBV6-6 with TRBJ2-7; 7 positions match TRBD2. CDR1 and CDR2 (germline): MNHNY, SVGAGI (reference sequence). After removal of 2 bases from V and 3 bases from J, the junction contained 1 base not matched to a gene. CDR3 length: 13 residues. The CDR3 coding sequence is TGTGCCAGCAGTTACGGGAGGGGCTACGAGCAGTACGTC. It translates to CASSYGRGYEQYV.

A few counts support this clone. A junction end diverges from the germline sequence, so it may reflect a read error. The chain links TRBV28 to TRBJ2-7; D not resolved. Germline lookup yields CDR1 MDHEN and CDR2 SYDVKM. The CDR3 loop spans 13 amino acids. Here the CDR3 DNA reads TGTGTCAGCAAGCAGACGGCGGCATACGAGCAGTACTTC. It yields the protein CVSKQTAAYEQYF.

On this clone: This sample includes further DNA sequences coding for the same CDR3. The rearrangement links TRBV9 to TRBJ1-3, with D unclear. Germline values: CDR1 SGDLS, CDR2 YYNGEE. The CDR3 totals 15 residues. The germline V and J ends were trimmed by 0 bases and 0 bases, with 7 bases remaining between them. DNA for the CDR3: TGTGCCAGCAGCGTAGTTGGAGGCTCTGGAAACACCATATATTTT. This sequence encodes CASSVVGGSGNTIYF.

The chain has TRBV30 and TRBJ1-2; 7 nucleotides align to TRBD1. CDR3 length: 14 residues. V lost 2 bases, J lost 7 bases, and 10 bases stayed unmatched. Germline values: CDR1 GTSNPN, CDR2 SVGIG (reference sequence). The CDR3 DNA sequence: TGTGCCTGGAGTCCTACTAGGACAGGCCCTGGCTACACCTTC. It encodes CAWSPTRTGPGYTF.